This record looks at one TCR beta chain sequence and its context. Its antigen is still unknown. This entry belongs to a study of Ad26.COV2.S vaccination and SARS-CoV-2 variants. About the research overall: Donor was assigned to the Ad26.COV2.S arm of trial COV1001.

The study, taken as a whole, reports: Recipients of vaccine and of placebo showed similar breadth of their non-spike TCR repertoires.

Assay: immunoSEQ multiplex PCR; the TCRdb copy retains only in-frame clones and omits some. The sample yields approximately 480,000 clones, 70% to 90% seen once. Stated treatment: 15 to 20 received Ad26.COV2.S at low or high dose, single or two shots; 5 received placebo; per-sample allocation not given. Samples came from day 63 after the first vaccine or placebo injection. V shed 6 bases and J shed 3 bases, with 15 bases lying between them. The CDR3 consists of 14 residues. The V gene's germline CDR1 is MNHEY and CDR2 SMNVEV (reference sequence). V is TRBV27 and J is TRBJ2-7; D possibly corresponds to TRBD1 (5 bases). This sequence was found in a person aged 18-65 years who received the Ad26.COV2.S COVID-19 vaccine or a placebo. Here the sequenced sample was peripheral blood, taken in a trial of Ad26.COV2.S vaccine versus placebo. This chain's CDR3 is CASRDNPGDYEQYF. CDR3 bases: TGTGCCAGCAGGGACAACCCCGGCGACTACGAGCAGTACTTC.